Below, 3 T cell receptor beta chains from the same sample are listed, as sequenced in a study of molecular identifiers for immune sequencing clone quantification. TCRdb passed the PCR reads through MiXCR, listing each CDR3 protein once. Among approximately 590,000 distinct CDR3 sequences listed, 25% were seen once. Sample: naive CD8+ T cells from blood, with Jurkat cell RNA spiked in. Subset specified: FACS-sorted CD8+CD4-CCR7+CD45RA+ naive T cells. The receptors were sampled from a human donor in good health. Some libraries in this study had Jurkat cell RNA spiked in.

The J gene is TRBJ2-1, the V gene TRBV5-1; perhaps TRBD2 as D (6 bases). Between the trimmed V and J ends, which lost 0 bases and 5 bases, there was a span of 9 bases. Per germline, CDR1 SGHRS and CDR2 YFSETQ. The CDR3 loop spans 14 amino acids. DNA of the CDR3: TGCGCCAGCAGCTTGGGCGGGGTACACAATGAGCAGTTCTTC. Its translation is CASSLGGVHNEQFF.

This clonotype was found a few times. The chain couples TRBV21-1 to TRBJ2-4; TRBD1 was called by the table and not checked on the DNA. TRBV21-1 is termed a pseudogene. This CDR3 region has 17 residues. The CDR3 sequence is CASSKGKGIIAKNIQYF. The CDR3 coding sequence is TGTGCCAGCAGCAAAGGAAAGGGGATAATAGCCAAAAACATTCAGTACTTC.

To note about this clonotype: Because it lacks the conserved phenylalanine or tryptophan at the end, this CDR3 is likely a read error. The chain is built from TRBV7-9 and TRBJ2-5; the match to TRBD1 covers 9 bases. Losses at the gene ends were 6 bases for V and 3 bases for J; bases not matched to a gene: 11. Germline CDR1 SEHNR, CDR2 FQNEAQ (reference sequence). The CDR3 spans 16 residues. CDR3 protein: CASSPPGQGREETQYL. The CDR3, as DNA: TGTGCCAGCAGTCCCCCCGGACAGGGGCGGGAAGAGACCCAGTACCTC.